These 24 T cell receptor beta chains came from one sample sequenced in a study of early T cells in non-severe SARS-CoV-2 infection. A single record per CDR3 protein comes from TCRdb applying MiXCR to the 5' RACE reads. This sample carries about 64,000 distinct CDR3 sequences, roughly an eighth of them seen once, and the ten largest clones take about 1.3%. The sequencing here drew on whole blood, taken at baseline. The receptor set was obtained from an adult who was a healthcare worker with PCR-confirmed SARS-CoV-2 infection or an uninfected control (not recorded which).

V usage is TRBV2 and J usage is TRBJ2-1, with TRBD2 identical over 7 bases. The germline V gene encodes CDR1 SNHLY and CDR2 FYNNEI. V was pared by 2 bases and J by 5 bases, with 6 bases of the junction left unmatched. The CDR3 runs to 15 residues. The CDR3 DNA sequence: TGTGCCAGCAGTGAAAGACTAGCCGGGAACAATGAGCAGTTCTTC. The encoded protein is CASSERLAGNNEQFF.

The chain combines TRBV28 with TRBJ2-1, with D perhaps TRBD2 (6 bases). This CDR3 comprises 16 residues. Trimming stripped 1 base from V and 9 bases from J, with 19 bases between. The V gene's germline CDR1 is MDHEN and CDR2 SYDVKM. CDR3 DNA sequence: TGTGCCAGCAGTTTATCACGGGGGAGCGAAGATGCTGAGCAGTTCTTC. Its protein is CASSLSRGSEDAEQFF.

This clonotype appeared a few times. The V gene is TRBV27, the J gene TRBJ1-6, with D uncertain. V was cut by 3 bases and J by 6 bases, with 15 bases left in between. The CDR3 has 16 residues. Germline CDR1 and CDR2: MNHEY and SMNVEV (reference sequence). The CDR3 region is CASSFGRISRNSPLHF. The DNA for the CDR3 is TGTGCCAGCAGTTTTGGTAGGATCTCTCGTAATTCACCCCTCCACTTT.

This clonotype is deemed medium-sized (0.01 to 0.1%). The V call is TRBV5-1, the J call TRBJ2-2; D possibly corresponds to TRBD1 (5 bases). This CDR3 has 13 amino acids. The V and J ends lost 5 bases and 4 bases respectively, with 9 bases between them. Germline V gene sequence: CDR1 SGHRS, CDR2 YFSETQ. Here the CDR3 reads CASSPGITGELFF. The CDR3 nucleotides are TGCGCCAGCAGTCCAGGGATCACCGGGGAGCTGTTTTTT.

The chain links TRBV20-1 to TRBJ2-7; 9 bases match TRBD2. Germline lookup yields CDR1 DFQATT and CDR2 SNEGSKA (reference sequence). The CDR3 is 14 residues long. Trimming at V came to 3 bases and at J to 3 bases, leaving 6 bases not matched to a gene. The CDR3 sequence is CSARGLAGHYEQYF. As DNA, the CDR3 is TGCAGTGCTAGGGGTCTAGCGGGGCACTACGAGCAGTACTTC.

The chain couples TRBV5-4 to TRBJ2-3; D is ambiguous. Germline loops: CDR1 SGHNT, CDR2 YYREEE (reference sequence). Between the trimmed V and J ends, which lost 2 bases and 0 bases, there was a span of 10 bases. The CDR3 has 15 amino acids. This CDR3 is CASSFAAYSTDTQYF. The DNA of the CDR3 is TGTGCCAGCAGCTTTGCGGCCTACAGCACAGATACGCAGTATTTT.

This clonotype was seen more than once but under ten times. This chain joins TRBV11-2 and TRBJ2-5; 7 nucleotides match TRBD2. V shed 0 bases and J 6 bases; nucleotides not matched to a gene: 7. There are 15 residues in the CDR3. The V gene's germline CDR1 is SGHAT and CDR2 FQNNGV. CDR3 loop: CASSLDRGGTKTQYF. CDR3 nucleotides: TGTGCCAGCAGCTTAGATCGGGGAGGGACGAAGACCCAGTACTTC.

Ten or more counts support this clonotype. The genes are TRBV11-2 and TRBJ1-2; D gene uncertain. The germline V gene encodes CDR1 SGHAT and CDR2 FQNNGV. CDR3 length: 13 amino acids. V lost 5 bases to trimming and J lost 5 bases, with 12 bases between them. This CDR3 reads CASSPLQLYGYTF. The CDR3 nucleotides read TGTGCCAGCAGCCCACTTCAGCTATATGGCTACACCTTC.

This clonotype was observed a few times. The chain has TRBV4-1 and TRBJ1-2; no firm D call. Per germline, CDR1 MGHRA and CDR2 YSYEKL. The CDR3 sequence is 12 residues long. V dropped 1 base and J dropped 8 bases, with 8 bases sitting between them. In nucleotides, the CDR3 is TGCGCCAGCAGCCAAGGCGTCGAGGGCTACACCTTC. This sequence encodes CASSQGVEGYTF.

Note on this clonotype: The junction departs from the called germline gene at one end, perhaps through a read error. The rearrangement uses TRBV7-9 and TRBJ2-5; D is unclear. There are 14 residues in the CDR3. The germline V gene encodes CDR1 SEHNR and CDR2 FQNEAQ (reference sequence). CDR3 amino acids: CASTLGGNQETQYF. For the CDR3, the DNA is TGTGCCAGCACCTTAGGTGGCAACCAAGAGACCCAGTACTTC. Full variable domain (missing parts from reference TRBV7-9 and TRBJ2-5): DTGVSQNPRHKITKRGQNVTFRCDPISEHNRLYWYRQTLGQGPEFLTYFQNEAQLEKSRLLSDRFSAERPKGSFSTLEIQRTEQGDSAMYLCASTLGGNQETQYFGPGTRLLVL.

The V gene is TRBV5-1, the J gene TRBJ2-3, with 7 nucleotides matching TRBD2. The germline CDR1 and CDR2 sequences are SGHRS and YFSETQ. The CDR3 runs to 15 residues. With V trimmed by 0 bases and J by 0 bases, 1 base remained unmatched. The DNA for the CDR3 is TGCGCCAGCAGCTTGGATAGCGGGAGCACAGATACGCAGTATTTT. This encodes CASSLDSGSTDTQYF.

This clonotype appeared a few times. The V and J genes are TRBV5-6 and TRBJ1-2; D unresolved. Trimming stripped 4 bases from V and 4 bases from J, with 8 bases between. The V gene's germline CDR1 is SGHDT and CDR2 YYEEEE. The CDR3 totals 12 residues. CDR3 protein: CASSAEFYGYTF. CDR3 nucleotide sequence: TGTGCCAGCAGCGCGGAATTCTATGGCTACACCTTC.

In DNA form, the CDR3 reads TGTGCCAGTAGTCCGGGGGACCATATTTACAATGAGCAGTTCTTC. This codes for CASSPGDHIYNEQFF. The chain couples TRBV19 to TRBJ2-1; D is possibly TRBD2 (6 bases). The CDR3 covers 15 residues. V gave up 5 bases and J gave up 4 bases, with 15 bases separating them. CDR1 is LNHDA, CDR2 SQIVND, per germline (reference sequence). Together with reference TRBV19 and TRBJ2-1, the CDR3 gives the full variable domain: DGGITQSPKYLFRKEGQNVTLSCEQNLNHDAMYWYRQDPGQGLRLIYYSQIVNDFQKGDIAEGYSVSREKKESFPLTVTSAQKNPTAFYLCASSPGDHIYNEQFFGPGTRLTVL.

This clonotype was found a few times. The chain combines TRBV28 with TRBJ2-1; a weak D match, TRBD2 (6 bases). Germline V CDR1 and CDR2: MDHEN, SYDVKM. The V gene lost 3 bases and the J gene lost 0 bases, with 12 bases spanning the gap. The CDR3 length is 16 residues. The DNA for the CDR3 is TGTGCCAGCAGTTTGGGGACTCTTCTCTCCTACAATGAGCAGTTCTTC. This gives the protein CASSLGTLLSYNEQFF. Based on the CDR3 plus reference TRBV28 and TRBJ2-1, the full variable domain is DVKVTQSSRYLVKRTGEKVFLECVQDMDHENMFWYRQDPGLGLRLIYFSYDVKMKEKGDIPEGYSVSREKKERFSLILESASTNQTSMYLCASSLGTLLSYNEQFFGPGTRLTVL.

The rearrangement links TRBV6-2 or TRBV6-3 to TRBJ1-5; no clear D. This CDR3 spans 16 amino acids. Germline lookup yields CDR1 MNHEY and CDR2 SVGEGT. Trimming shortened V by 2 bases and J by 2 bases, and 13 bases separated the two germline ends. Here the CDR3 DNA reads TGTGCCAGCAGTTACCCGCCATGGAGGGGCAATCAGCCCCAGCATTTT. Translating gives CASSYPPWRGNQPQHF.

This clonotype was observed at least ten times. The chain recombines TRBV11-2 with TRBJ2-1, with 7 bases fitting TRBD2. Germline V gene lookup returns CDR1 SGHAT and CDR2 FQNNGV. V dropped 5 bases and J dropped 4; count of bases not matched to a gene: 17. The CDR3 has 18 residues. The CDR3 protein is CASSRTGVAGALYNEQFF. The CDR3 nucleotides read TGTGCCAGCAGCCGGACCGGCGTAGCGGGTGCACTTTACAATGAGCAGTTCTTC.

The chain employs TRBV11-2 and TRBJ2-7; TRBD2 matches at 12 bases. CDR3 length: 16 amino acids. CDR1 is SGHAT, CDR2 FQNNGV, per germline. With V trimmed by 4 bases and J by 4 bases, 8 bases remained unmatched. CDR3 nucleotide sequence: TGTGCCAGCAGCTCTCTCCGGGGACTAGCGGGTTACGAGCAGTACTTC. This gives the protein CASSSLRGLAGYEQYF.

This clonotype was observed many times. The V call is TRBV12-3 or TRBV12-4, the J call TRBJ1-2; D ambiguous. The CDR3 has 13 residues. The germline V and J ends were trimmed by 6 bases and 3 bases, with 11 bases remaining between them. The CDR3 DNA is TGTGCCAGCAGACCTTCCGCTGACTATGGCTACACCTTC. Amino acid sequence: CASRPSADYGYTF.

This clonotype was counted at least ten times. The chain carries TRBV20-1 and TRBJ2-3; D not certain. Germline CDR1 DFQATT, CDR2 SNEGSKA (reference sequence). The CDR3 sequence is 12 residues long. The ends were cut back, 5 bases at V and 4 bases at J, with 10 bases in the middle. The CDR3 nucleotides read TGCAGTGCTTTGTACCCCCCAGATACGCAGTATTTT. It codes for CSALYPPDTQYF.

This clonotype has ten or more counts. The chain is built from TRBV7-2 and TRBJ2-5, with 9 bases that match TRBD2. Germline assignment: CDR1 SGHTA and CDR2 FQGNSA. V lost 8 bases to trimming and J lost 5 bases; unmatched junction nucleotides: 21. CDR3 size: 18 residues. The CDR3 nucleotides are TGTGCCAGCCCGCACGACTGCGGGCGGGGGGGCCTGAGGGAGACCCAGTACTTC. Amino acids: CASPHDCGRGGLRETQYF.

The J gene is TRBJ1-1, the V gene TRBV20-1, with D hard to call. This CDR3 is 14 amino acids long. The germline CDR1 and CDR2 sequences are DFQATT and SNEGSKA (reference sequence). V dropped 0 bases and J dropped 4 bases, with 12 bases sitting between them. CDR3 sequence reads: CSAREGLRSTEAFF. In DNA form, the CDR3 reads TGCAGTGCTAGAGAAGGCCTCAGGAGCACTGAAGCTTTCTTT.

The chain is built from TRBV12-3 or TRBV12-4 and TRBJ1-4; 10 bases match TRBD1. The CDR3 covers 16 residues. The ends lost 6 bases at V and 6 bases at J; junction bases unmatched: 10. The CDR3 loop reads CASRRTDRGLYEKLFF. CDR3 coding DNA: TGTGCCAGCAGGAGAACCGACAGGGGGCTGTATGAAAAACTGTTTTTT.

This clonotype was seen a few times. J is TRBJ2-1 and V is TRBV28; 9 positions match TRBD2. This CDR3 region has 15 residues. Germline V lookup: CDR1 MDHEN, CDR2 SYDVKM. V gave up 3 bases and J gave up 7 bases; unmatched junction bases: 7. Here the CDR3 DNA reads TGTGCCAGCAGTTTCTACCTAGCGGGAACGAATGAGCAGTTCTTC. This encodes CASSFYLAGTNEQFF. The variable domain in full, with the rest retrieved from reference TRBV28 and TRBJ2-1, is DVKVTQSSRYLVKRTGEKVFLECVQDMDHENMFWYRQDPGLGLRLIYFSYDVKMKEKGDIPEGYSVSREKKERFSLILESASTNQTSMYLCASSFYLAGTNEQFFGPGTRLTVL.

This clonotype was detected only a few times. The V gene is TRBV12-3 or TRBV12-4, the J gene TRBJ2-2; no clear D gene. The V end was cut by 5 bases, the J end by 7 bases, with 8 bases between. This CDR3 has 12 residues. This CDR3 reads CASSKGGGELFF. The CDR3 DNA reads as TGTGCCAGCAGTAAGGGCGGCGGGGAGCTGTTTTTT.